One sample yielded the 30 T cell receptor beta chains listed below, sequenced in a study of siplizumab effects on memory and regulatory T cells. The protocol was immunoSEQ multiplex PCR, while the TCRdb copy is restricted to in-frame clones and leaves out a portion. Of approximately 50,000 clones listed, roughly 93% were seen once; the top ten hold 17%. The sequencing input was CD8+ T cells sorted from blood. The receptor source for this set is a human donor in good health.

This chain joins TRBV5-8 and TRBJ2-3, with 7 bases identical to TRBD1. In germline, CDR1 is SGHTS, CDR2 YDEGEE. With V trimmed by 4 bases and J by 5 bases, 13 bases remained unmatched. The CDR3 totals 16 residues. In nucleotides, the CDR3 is TGTGCCAGCAGCCCAACAGAGGGGGCGAATCAAGATACGCAGTATTTT. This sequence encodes CASSPTEGANQDTQYF.

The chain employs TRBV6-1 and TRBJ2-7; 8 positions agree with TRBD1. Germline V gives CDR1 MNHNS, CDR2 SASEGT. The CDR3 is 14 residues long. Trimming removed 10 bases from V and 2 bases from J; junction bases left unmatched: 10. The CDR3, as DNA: TGTGCCACCGCCTCAAGACAGGGGACCTACGAGCAGTACTTC. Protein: CATASRQGTYEQYF.

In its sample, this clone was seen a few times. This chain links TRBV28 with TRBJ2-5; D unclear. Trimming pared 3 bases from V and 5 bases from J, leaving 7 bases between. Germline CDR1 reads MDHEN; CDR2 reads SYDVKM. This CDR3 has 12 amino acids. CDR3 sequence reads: CASSFSSETQYF. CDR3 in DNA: TGTGCCAGCAGTTTCTCCTCGGAGACCCAGTACTTC.

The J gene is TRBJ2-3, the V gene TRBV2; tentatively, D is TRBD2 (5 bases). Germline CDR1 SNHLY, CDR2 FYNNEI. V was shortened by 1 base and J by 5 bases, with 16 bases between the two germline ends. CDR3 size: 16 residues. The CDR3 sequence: CASSEEFASRGDTQYF. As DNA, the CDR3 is TGTGCCAGCAGTGAAGAGTTCGCTAGCCGGGGAGATACGCAGTATTTT.

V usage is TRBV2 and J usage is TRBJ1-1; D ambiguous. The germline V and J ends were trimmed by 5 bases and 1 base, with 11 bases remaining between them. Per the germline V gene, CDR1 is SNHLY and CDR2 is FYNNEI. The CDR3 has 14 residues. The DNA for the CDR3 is TGTGCCAGCAGTCCGCATTTAGGGAACACTGAAGCTTTCTTT. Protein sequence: CASSPHLGNTEAFF.

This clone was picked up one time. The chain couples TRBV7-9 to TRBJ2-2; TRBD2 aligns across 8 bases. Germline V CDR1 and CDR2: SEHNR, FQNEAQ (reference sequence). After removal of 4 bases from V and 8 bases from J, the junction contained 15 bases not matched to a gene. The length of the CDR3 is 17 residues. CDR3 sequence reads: CASSSALSGDGSGELFF. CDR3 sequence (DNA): TGTGCCAGCAGCTCTGCCCTTAGCGGGGATGGTTCGGGGGAGCTGTTTTTT.

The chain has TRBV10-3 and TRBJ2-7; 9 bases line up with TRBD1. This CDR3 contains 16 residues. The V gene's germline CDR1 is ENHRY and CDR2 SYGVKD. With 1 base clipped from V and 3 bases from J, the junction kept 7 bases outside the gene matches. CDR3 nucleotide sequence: TGTGCCATCAGTGAGTGGGGGGACAGGGCCCGCTACGAGCAGTACTTC. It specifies CAISEWGDRARYEQYF.

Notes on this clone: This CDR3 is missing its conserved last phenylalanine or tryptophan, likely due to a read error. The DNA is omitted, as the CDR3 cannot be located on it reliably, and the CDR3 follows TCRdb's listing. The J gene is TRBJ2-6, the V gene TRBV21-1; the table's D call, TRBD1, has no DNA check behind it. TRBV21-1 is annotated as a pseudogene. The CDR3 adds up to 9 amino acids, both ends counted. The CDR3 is CASSGTGLL.

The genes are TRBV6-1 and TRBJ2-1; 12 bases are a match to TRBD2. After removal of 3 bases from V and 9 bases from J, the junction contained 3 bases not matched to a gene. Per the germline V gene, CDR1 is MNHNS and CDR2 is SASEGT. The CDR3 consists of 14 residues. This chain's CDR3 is CASSDPSGRGEQFF. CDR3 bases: TGTGCCAGCAGTGACCCTAGCGGGAGGGGTGAGCAGTTCTTC.

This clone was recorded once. CDR3 amino acids: CASSEWANTGELFF. CDR3 sequence (DNA): TGTGCCAGCAGTGAGTGGGCGAACACCGGGGAGCTGTTTTTT. This sequence joins TRBV25-1 and TRBJ2-2, with D hard to call. Germline CDR1 and CDR2: MGHDK and SYGVNS. Trimming removed 3 bases from V and 0 bases from J, with 5 bases in between. The CDR3 length is 14 residues.

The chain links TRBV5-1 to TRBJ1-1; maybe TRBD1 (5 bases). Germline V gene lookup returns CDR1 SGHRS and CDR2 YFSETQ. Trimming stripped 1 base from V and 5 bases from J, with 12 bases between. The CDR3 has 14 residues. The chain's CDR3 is CASSLSGPPTEAFF. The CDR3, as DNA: TGCGCCAGCAGCTTGTCGGGACCGCCTACTGAAGCTTTCTTT.

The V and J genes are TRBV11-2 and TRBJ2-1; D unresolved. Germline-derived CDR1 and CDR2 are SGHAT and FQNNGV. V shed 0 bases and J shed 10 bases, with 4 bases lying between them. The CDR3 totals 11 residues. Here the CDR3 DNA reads TGTGCCAGCAGCTTAGATCGGGAGCAGTTCTTC. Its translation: CASSLDREQFF.

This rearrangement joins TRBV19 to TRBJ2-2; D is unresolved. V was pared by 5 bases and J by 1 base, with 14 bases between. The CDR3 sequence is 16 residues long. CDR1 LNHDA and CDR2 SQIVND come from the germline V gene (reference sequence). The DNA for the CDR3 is TGTGCCAGTAGTCCAAGCGACCACTTGAACACCGGGGAGCTGTTTTTT. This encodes CASSPSDHLNTGELFF. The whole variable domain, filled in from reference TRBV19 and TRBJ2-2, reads DGGITQSPKYLFRKEGQNVTLSCEQNLNHDAMYWYRQDPGQGLRLIYYSQIVNDFQKGDIAEGYSVSREKKESFPLTVTSAQKNPTAFYLCASSPSDHLNTGELFFGEGSRLTVL.

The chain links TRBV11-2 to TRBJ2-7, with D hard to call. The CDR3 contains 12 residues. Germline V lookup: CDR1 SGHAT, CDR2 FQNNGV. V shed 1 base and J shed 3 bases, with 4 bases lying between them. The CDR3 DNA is TGTGCCAGCAGCTTAGCGTTCTACGAGCAGTACTTC. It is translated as CASSLAFYEQYF.

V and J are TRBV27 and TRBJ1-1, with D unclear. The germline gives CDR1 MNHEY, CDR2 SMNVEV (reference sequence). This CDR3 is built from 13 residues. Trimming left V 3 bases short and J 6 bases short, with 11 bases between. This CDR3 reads CASSFRARAEAFF. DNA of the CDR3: TGTGCCAGCAGTTTTCGGGCACGGGCTGAAGCTTTCTTT.

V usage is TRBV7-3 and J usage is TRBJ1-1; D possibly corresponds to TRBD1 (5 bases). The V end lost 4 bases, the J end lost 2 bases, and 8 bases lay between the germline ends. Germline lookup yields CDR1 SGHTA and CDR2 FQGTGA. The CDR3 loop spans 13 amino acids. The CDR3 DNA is TGTGCCAGCAGCTCCACAGGTAACACTGAAGCTTTCTTT. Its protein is CASSSTGNTEAFF. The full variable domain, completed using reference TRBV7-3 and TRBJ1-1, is GAGVSQTPSNKVTEKGKYVELRCDPISGHTALYWYRQSLGQGPEFLIYFQGTGAADDSGLPNDRFFAVRPEGSVSTLKIQRTERGDSAVYLCASSSTGNTEAFFGQGTRLTVV.

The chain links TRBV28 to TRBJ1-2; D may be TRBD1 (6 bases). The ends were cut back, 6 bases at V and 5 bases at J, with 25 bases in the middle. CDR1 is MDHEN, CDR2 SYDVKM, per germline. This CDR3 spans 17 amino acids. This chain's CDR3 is CASSRSLGRGDEYGYTF. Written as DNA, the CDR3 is TGTGCCAGCAGCCGCTCTCTGGGCAGGGGAGATGAGTATGGCTACACCTTC.

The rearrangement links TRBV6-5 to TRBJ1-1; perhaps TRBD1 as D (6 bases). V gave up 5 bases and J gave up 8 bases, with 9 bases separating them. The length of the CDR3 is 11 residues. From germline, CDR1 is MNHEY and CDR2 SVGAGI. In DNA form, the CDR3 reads TGTGCCAGCAGTGAAGACAGGGAAGCTTTCTTT. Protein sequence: CASSEDREAFF.

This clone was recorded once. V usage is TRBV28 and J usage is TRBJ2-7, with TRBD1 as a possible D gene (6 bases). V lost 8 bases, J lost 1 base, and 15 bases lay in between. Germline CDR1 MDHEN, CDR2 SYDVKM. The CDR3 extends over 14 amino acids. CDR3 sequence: CASEGHSESYEQYF. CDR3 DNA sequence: TGTGCCAGCGAGGGACATTCCGAATCCTACGAGCAGTACTTC. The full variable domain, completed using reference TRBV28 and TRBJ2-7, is DVKVTQSSRYLVKRTGEKVFLECVQDMDHENMFWYRQDPGLGLRLIYFSYDVKMKEKGDIPEGYSVSREKKERFSLILESASTNQTSMYLCASEGHSESYEQYFGPGTRLTVT.

CDR3 coding DNA: TGTGCCAGTGGAGGATACAGGGCAGGAGGGAAAGAGACCCAGTACTTC. It encodes CASGGYRAGGKETQYF. This chain links TRBV19 with TRBJ2-5, with D perhaps being TRBD1 or TRBD2 (6 bases each). The CDR3 totals 16 residues. Germline assignment: CDR1 LNHDA and CDR2 SQIVND (reference sequence). Between the trimmed V and J ends, which lost 8 bases and 3 bases, there was a span of 22 bases.

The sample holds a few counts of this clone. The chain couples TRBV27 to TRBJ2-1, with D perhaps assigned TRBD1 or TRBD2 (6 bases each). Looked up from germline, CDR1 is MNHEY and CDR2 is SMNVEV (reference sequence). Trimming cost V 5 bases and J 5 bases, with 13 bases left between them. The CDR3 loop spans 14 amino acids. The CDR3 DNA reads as TGTGCCAGCAGTAAGGGAAGGGGGGACAATGAGCAGTTCTTC. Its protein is CASSKGRGDNEQFF.

CDR3 in amino acids: CASSVGRVTEAFF. As DNA, the CDR3 is TGTGCCAGCAGTGTCGGCAGAGTCACTGAAGCTTTCTTT. The rearrangement links TRBV2 to TRBJ1-1; D is unclear. The CDR3 totals 13 residues. From germline, CDR1 is SNHLY and CDR2 FYNNEI. Trimming cost V 4 bases and J 4 bases, with 10 bases left between them.

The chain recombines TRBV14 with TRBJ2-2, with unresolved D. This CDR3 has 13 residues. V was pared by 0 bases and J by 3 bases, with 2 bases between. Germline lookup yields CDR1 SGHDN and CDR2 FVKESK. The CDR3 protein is CASSQEYTGELFF. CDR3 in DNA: TGTGCCAGCAGCCAAGAATACACCGGGGAGCTGTTTTTT.

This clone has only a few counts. CDR3 region: CASRGQPGEGTGELFF. The CDR3 DNA is TGTGCCAGCCGCGGACAACCGGGGGAGGGGACCGGGGAGCTGTTTTTT. V is TRBV7-9 and J is TRBJ2-2; 7 bases agree with TRBD2. Germline V gene lookup returns CDR1 SEHNR and CDR2 FQNEAQ (reference sequence). V lost 8 bases and J lost 5; bases outside the gene matches: 14. The CDR3 is made up of 16 amino acids.

The CDR3 reads CASSWGLGTTDTQYF. The CDR3, as DNA: TGTGCCAGCAGTTGGGGACTAGGGACCACAGATACGCAGTATTTT. This chain connects TRBV27 to TRBJ2-3; 8 bases map to TRBD2. CDR3 size: 15 residues. Germline trimming cut 4 bases from V and 2 bases from J; bases unmatched to any gene: 5. Germline V lookup: CDR1 MNHEY, CDR2 SMNVEV (reference sequence).

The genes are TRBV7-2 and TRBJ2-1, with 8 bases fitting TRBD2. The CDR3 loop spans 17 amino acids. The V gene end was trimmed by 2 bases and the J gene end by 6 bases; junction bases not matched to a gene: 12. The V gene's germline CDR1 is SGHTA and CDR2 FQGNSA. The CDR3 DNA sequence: TGTGCCAGCAGCTTACTCTTTCAGCGGGAGTTCTCCAATGAGCAGTTCTTC. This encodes CASSLLFQREFSNEQFF.

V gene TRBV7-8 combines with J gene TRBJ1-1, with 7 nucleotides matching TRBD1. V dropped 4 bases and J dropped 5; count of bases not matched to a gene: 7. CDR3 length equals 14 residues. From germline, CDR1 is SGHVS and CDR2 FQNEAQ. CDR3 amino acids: CASSWDSARTEAFF. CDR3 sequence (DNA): TGTGCCAGCAGCTGGGACAGCGCTAGGACTGAAGCTTTCTTT.

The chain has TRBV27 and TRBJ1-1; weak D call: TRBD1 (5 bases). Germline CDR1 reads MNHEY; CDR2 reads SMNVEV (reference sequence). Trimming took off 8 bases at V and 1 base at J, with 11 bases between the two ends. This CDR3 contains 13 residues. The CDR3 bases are TGTGCCAGCTCCGGGGGATGGAACACTGAAGCTTTCTTT. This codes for CASSGGWNTEAFF.

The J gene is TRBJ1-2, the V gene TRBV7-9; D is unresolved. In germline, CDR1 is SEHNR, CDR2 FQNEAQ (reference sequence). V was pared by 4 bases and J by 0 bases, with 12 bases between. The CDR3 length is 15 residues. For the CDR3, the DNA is TGTGCCAGCAGCTACTCCTGGGCGTCTAACTATGGCTACACCTTC. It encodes CASSYSWASNYGYTF.

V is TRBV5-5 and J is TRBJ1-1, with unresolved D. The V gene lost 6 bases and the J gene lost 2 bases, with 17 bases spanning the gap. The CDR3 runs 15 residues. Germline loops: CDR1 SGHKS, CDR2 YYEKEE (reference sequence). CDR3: CASIPEGYYNTEAFF. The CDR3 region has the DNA TGTGCCAGCATTCCTGAAGGGTACTATAACACTGAAGCTTTCTTT. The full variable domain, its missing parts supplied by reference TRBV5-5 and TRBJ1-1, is DAGVTQSPTHLIKTRGQQVTLRCSPISGHKSVSWYQQVLGQGPQFIFQYYEKEERGRGNFPDRFSARQFPNYSSELNVNALLLGDSALYLCASIPEGYYNTEAFFGQGTRLTVV.